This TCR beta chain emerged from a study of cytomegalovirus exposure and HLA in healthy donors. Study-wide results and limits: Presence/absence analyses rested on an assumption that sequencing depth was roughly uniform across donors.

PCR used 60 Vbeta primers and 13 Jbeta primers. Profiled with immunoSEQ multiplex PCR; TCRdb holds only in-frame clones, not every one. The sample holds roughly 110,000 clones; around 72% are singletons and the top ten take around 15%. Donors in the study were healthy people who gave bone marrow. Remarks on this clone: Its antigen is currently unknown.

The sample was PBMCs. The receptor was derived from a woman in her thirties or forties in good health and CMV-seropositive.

The CDR3 protein is CASKGGGGANEQFF. The CDR3 DNA reads as TGTGCCAGCAAGGGAGGCGGGGGGGCAAATGAGCAGTTCTTC. This sequence joins TRBV9 and TRBJ2-1, with 9 bases aligning to TRBD2. J was trimmed by 7 bases and V by 6 bases; bases with no gene match: 8. The CDR3 contains 14 residues. The germline gives CDR1 SGDLS, CDR2 YYNGEE.